The sequence of this TCR beta chain was determined in a study of vaccination effects on CD4 cells after COVID-19. Study background: Before any sequencing was done, the ViraFEST assay used viral peptide pools to expand antigen-specific CD4+ T cells.

A word on this clone: Antigen unknown.

Measured with immunoSEQ multiplex PCR; TCRdb has only the in-frame clones, and not every one. The repertoire holds under 40,000 clones, with around 80% as singletons. It was after nine to eleven days of culture that CD4+ T cells were isolated. Their SARS-CoV-2 infection, verified by PCR, occurred between March and December 2020. Participants each got two BNT162b2 or mRNA-1273 vaccine doses. CDR1 is SEHNR, CDR2 FQNEAQ, per germline (reference sequence). V was cut by 1 base and J by 1 base, with 11 bases left in between. The CDR3 contains 16 residues. The receptor's source is a human donor who had a prior SARS-CoV-2 infection. The sample in question was CD4+ T cells from PBMCs cultured without peptide, obtained after COVID-19 vaccination. The V gene is TRBV7-9, the J gene TRBJ1-5, with unresolved D. The CDR3 nucleotides read TGTGCCAGCAGCTTAGGAATCGGGGAAAGCAATCAGCCCCAGCATTTT. This codes for CASSLGIGESNQPQHF. Filled out from reference TRBV7-9 and TRBJ1-5, the complete variable domain reads DTGVSQNPRHKITKRGQNVTFRCDPISEHNRLYWYRQTLGQGPEFLTYFQNEAQLEKSRLLSDRFSAERPKGSFSTLEIQRTEQGDSAMYLCASSLGIGESNQPQHFGDGTRLSIL.